Presented here are 5 T cell receptor beta chains from one specimen sequenced in a study of blood T cells in healthy people across ages. Next came a second PCR, run for 7 to 11 cycles, which used a sample-barcoded 5' primer along with a J-beta primer mix. Via MiXCR, TCRdb re-called the 5' RACE reads, giving one row per CDR3 protein. The table has 750,000 to 950,000 distinct CDR3 sequences, almost 30% seen once. These data also featured in a second study, about T cells of mothers and their children.

Sequencing was done on a sample of blood. These receptors were taken from a woman between 40 and 55 years old in good health.

This clonotype was observed once. This rearrangement joins TRBV5-1 to TRBJ2-4, with TRBD1 identical over 9 bases. The J call may be wrong; the DNA end is better matched by TRBJ2-7. Per germline, CDR1 SGHRS and CDR2 YFSETQ. This CDR3 has 15 amino acids. The CDR3: CASSLAGQGYYEQYF. The CDR3 nucleotides read TGCGCCAGCAGCTTGGCAGGACAGGGGTACTACGAGCAGTACTTC.

This clonotype was counted ten times or more. The CDR3 sequence is CASSRGTSGGYEQYF. CDR3 bases: TGTGCCAGCAGCAGAGGGACTAGCGGGGGATACGAGCAGTACTTC. The rearrangement links TRBV28 to TRBJ2-7; 14 bases align to TRBD2. The CDR3 spans 15 residues. V trimming: 6 bases; J trimming: 4 bases; junction bases outside the gene matches: 5. The germline CDR1 and CDR2 sequences are MDHEN and SYDVKM.

This clonotype was detected many times. The chain couples TRBV6-5 to TRBJ1-2; D is undetermined. Germline CDR1 reads MNHEY; CDR2 reads SVGAGI. The V end was cut by 8 bases, the J end by 8 bases, with 15 bases between. This CDR3 region has 12 residues. This CDR3 reads CASWSGPYGYTF. In DNA form, the CDR3 reads TGTGCCAGCTGGTCAGGCCCTTACGGCTACACCTTC.

The CDR3 region has the DNA TGTGCCATCGAGCGGGGTATGGGCAATGAGCAGTACTTC. It yields the protein CAIERGMGNEQYF. The chain uses TRBV7-2 and TRBJ2-1; 7 nucleotides align to TRBD2. The better agreement between TRBJ2-7 and the DNA end casts doubt on the J call. Germline V gives CDR1 SGHTA, CDR2 FQGNSA. The CDR3 covers 13 residues.

This clonotype has a count of ten or more. The V call is TRBV5-1, the J call TRBJ1-1, with D uncertain. Germline V gives CDR1 SGHRS, CDR2 YFSETQ. Trimming pared 0 bases from V and 1 base from J, leaving 13 bases between. The CDR3 totals 16 residues. The chain's CDR3 is CASSLGGLQKNTEAFF. CDR3 nucleotides: TGCGCCAGCAGCTTGGGGGGTTTACAGAAGAACACTGAAGCTTTCTTT.